This TCR beta chain is drawn from a study of T cells in Graves' hyperthyroidism and ophthalmopathy. Across the whole study: Blood was drawn when the patient was first diagnosed and still untreated.

Notes on the study in general: Most thyroid-expanded clonotypes above 0.001 were also found in blood. Ophthalmopathy stood apart from stable hyperthyroidism in a 13 V-J model.

Diagnoses were established using clinical symptoms, serum thyroxine and TRAb, thyroid ultrasound and orbital computed tomography. The CDR3 runs 13 residues. Trimming removed 4 bases from V and 3 bases from J, with 10 bases in between. Germline-derived CDR1 and CDR2 are SQVTM and ANQGSEA. This clonotype was observed a handful of times. Antigen unknown. The source material, RNA transcripts, was used to amplify TCR beta CDR3 regions. The TCR CDR3 first-round RT-PCR relied on the HTBI primer set. Each CDR3 protein is one row after TCRdb ran MiXCR on the multiplex PCR reads. The sample has roughly 500,000 distinct CDR3 sequences, around a quarter seen once.

The rearrangement links TRBV29-1 to TRBJ1-5; D is uncertain. Sequencing was carried out using blood. The TCR comes from a woman between 25 and 40 years old with Graves' ophthalmopathy. For the CDR3, the DNA is TGCAGCGTTGCCGCAGGTCTCAATCAGCCCCAGCATTTT. The encoded protein is CSVAAGLNQPQHF.